This T cell receptor beta chain was retrieved from a study of response to subunit inactivated influenza vaccine. Study-wide findings and caveats: New T cells are recruited in small numbers by each seasonal influenza vaccination, according to the authors' suggestion.

The length of the CDR3 is 17 residues. Germline V gene sequence: CDR1 ENHRY, CDR2 SYGVKD. V was clipped by 3 bases and J by 0 bases, with 12 bases between them. TCRdb itself ran the RT-PCR reads through MiXCR, one entry per CDR3 protein. The sample has about 160,000 distinct CDR3 sequences, 11% seen once; the top ten hold 9.5% to 15%. This clonotype appeared many times. What it binds is unknown. The source of this sequence is a man in his forties or fifties who received an inactivated influenza vaccine. The chain employs TRBV10-3 and TRBJ2-6; the D is unclear. The input for sequencing was non-naive T cells sorted from PBMCs, taken about 6 weeks after vaccination. The CDR3 sequence is CAISEGIPPSGANVLTF. CDR3 nucleotides: TGTGCCATCAGTGAAGGAATCCCTCCCTCTGGGGCCAACGTCCTGACTTTC.